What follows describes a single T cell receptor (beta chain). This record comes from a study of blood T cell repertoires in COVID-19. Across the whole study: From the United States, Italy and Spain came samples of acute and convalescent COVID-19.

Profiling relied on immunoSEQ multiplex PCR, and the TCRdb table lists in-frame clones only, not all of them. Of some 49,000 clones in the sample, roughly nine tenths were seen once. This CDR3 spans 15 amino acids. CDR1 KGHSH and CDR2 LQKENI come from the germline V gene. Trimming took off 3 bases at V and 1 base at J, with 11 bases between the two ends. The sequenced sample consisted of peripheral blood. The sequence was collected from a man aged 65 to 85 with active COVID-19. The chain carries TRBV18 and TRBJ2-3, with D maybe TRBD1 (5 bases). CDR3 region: CASSPFGHGTDTQYF. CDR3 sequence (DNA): TGTGCCAGCTCACCGTTCGGACATGGCACAGATACGCAGTATTTT.